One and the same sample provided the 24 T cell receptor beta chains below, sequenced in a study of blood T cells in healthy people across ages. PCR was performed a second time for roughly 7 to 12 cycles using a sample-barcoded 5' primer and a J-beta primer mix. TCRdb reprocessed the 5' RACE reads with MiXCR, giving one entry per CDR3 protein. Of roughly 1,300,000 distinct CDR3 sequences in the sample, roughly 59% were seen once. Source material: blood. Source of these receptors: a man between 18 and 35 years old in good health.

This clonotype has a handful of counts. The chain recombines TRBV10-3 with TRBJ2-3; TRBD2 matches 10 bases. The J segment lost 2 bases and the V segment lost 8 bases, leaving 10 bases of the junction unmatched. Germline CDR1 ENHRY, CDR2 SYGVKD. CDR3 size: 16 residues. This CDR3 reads CAISSGSLGPTDTQYF. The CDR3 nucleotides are TGTGCCATCTCTAGCGGGAGTTTGGGACCCACAGATACGCAGTATTTT.

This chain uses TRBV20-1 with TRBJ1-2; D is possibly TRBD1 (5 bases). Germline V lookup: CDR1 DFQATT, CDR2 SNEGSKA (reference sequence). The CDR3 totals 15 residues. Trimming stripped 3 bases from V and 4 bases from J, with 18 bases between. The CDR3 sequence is CSASSQGESFYGYTF. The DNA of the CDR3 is TGCAGTGCTAGCTCCCAAGGGGAGTCCTTCTATGGCTACACCTTC.

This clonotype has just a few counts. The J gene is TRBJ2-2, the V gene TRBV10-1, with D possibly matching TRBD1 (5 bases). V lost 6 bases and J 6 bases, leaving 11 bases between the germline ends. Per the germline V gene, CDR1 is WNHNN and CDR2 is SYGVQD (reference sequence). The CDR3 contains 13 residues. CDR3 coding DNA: TGCGCCAGCAGGGCCAGGGAAGCCGGGGAGCTGTTTTTT. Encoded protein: CASRAREAGELFF.

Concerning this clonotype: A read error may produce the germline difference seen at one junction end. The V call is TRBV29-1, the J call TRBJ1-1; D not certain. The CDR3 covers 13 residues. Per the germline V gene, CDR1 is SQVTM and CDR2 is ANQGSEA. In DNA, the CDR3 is TGCAGCGTTGAAGAGTCAGTGAACACTGAAACTTTCTTT. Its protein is CSVEESVNTETFF.

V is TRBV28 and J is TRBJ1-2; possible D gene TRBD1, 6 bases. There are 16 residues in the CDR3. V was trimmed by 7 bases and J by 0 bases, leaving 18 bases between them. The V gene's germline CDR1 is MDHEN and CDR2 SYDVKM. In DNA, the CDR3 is TGTGCCAGCACTGGGGCAGGGGCCTCTTCTAACTATGGCTACACCTTC. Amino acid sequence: CASTGAGASSNYGYTF.

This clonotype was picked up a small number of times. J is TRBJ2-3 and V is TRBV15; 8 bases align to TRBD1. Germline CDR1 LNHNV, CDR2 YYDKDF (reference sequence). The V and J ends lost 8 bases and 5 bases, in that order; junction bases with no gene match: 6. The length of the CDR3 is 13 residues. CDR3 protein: CATGGQVVDTQYF. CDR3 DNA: TGTGCCACCGGGGGACAGGTTGTAGATACGCAGTATTTT.

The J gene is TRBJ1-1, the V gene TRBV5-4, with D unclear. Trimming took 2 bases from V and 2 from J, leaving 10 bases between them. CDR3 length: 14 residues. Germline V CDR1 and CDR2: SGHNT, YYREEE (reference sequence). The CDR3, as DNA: TGTGCCAGCAGCTTCGTAGGACTCAACACTGAAGCTTTCTTT. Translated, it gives CASSFVGLNTEAFF.

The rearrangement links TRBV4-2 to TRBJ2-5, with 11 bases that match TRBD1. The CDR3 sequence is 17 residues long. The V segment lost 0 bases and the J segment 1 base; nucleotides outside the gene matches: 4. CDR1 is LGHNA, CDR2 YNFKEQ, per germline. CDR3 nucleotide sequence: TGTGCCAGCAGCCAAGAACCCGGGACAGGGGGCCAAGAGACCCAGTACTTC. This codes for CASSQEPGTGGQETQYF.

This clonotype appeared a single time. The DNA for the CDR3 is TGTGCCAGCAACACCGACGCGGGGCAGTGGACTGAAGCTTTCTTT. It yields the protein CASNTDAGQWTEAFF. The chain carries TRBV6-6 and TRBJ1-1; D is possibly TRBD1 (5 bases). The CDR3 extends over 15 amino acids. V was pared by 7 bases and J by 5 bases, with 20 bases between. CDR1 is MNHNY and CDR2 is SVGAGI in the germline V gene (reference sequence).

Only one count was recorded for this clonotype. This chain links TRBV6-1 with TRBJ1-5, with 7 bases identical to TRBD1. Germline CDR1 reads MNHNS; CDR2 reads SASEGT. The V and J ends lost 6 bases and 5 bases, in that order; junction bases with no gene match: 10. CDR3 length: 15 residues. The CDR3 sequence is CASRKTGNNDQPQHF. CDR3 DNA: TGTGCCAGCAGAAAGACAGGGAATAATGATCAGCCCCAGCATTTT.

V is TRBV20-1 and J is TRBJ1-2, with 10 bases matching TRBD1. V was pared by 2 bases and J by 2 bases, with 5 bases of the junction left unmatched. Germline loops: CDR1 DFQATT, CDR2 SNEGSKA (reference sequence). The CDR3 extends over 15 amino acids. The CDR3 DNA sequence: TGCAGTGCTAGACGGGACAGGGGATTGAACTATGGCTACACCTTC. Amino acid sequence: CSARRDRGLNYGYTF.

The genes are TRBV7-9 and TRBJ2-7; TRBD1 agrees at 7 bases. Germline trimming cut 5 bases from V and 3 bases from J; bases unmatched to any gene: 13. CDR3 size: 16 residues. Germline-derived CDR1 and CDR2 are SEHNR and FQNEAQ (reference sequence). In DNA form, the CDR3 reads TGTGCCAGCAGCCCTCCCCCCCGGGACAGCCTCTACGAGCAGTACTTC. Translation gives CASSPPPRDSLYEQYF.

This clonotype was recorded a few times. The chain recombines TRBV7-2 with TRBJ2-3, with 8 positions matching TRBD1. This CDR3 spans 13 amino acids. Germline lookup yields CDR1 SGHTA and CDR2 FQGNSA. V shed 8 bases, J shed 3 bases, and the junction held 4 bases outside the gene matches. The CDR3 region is CASGRQGTDTQYF. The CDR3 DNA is TGTGCCAGCGGCCGACAGGGGACAGATACGCAGTATTTT.

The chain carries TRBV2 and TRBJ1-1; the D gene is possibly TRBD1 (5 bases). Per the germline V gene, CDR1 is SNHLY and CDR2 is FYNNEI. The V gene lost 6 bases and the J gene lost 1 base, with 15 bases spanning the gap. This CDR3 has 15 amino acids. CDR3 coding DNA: TGTGCCAGCAGGGTGGGAGACAGCCCGAACACTGAAGCTTTCTTT. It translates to CASRVGDSPNTEAFF.

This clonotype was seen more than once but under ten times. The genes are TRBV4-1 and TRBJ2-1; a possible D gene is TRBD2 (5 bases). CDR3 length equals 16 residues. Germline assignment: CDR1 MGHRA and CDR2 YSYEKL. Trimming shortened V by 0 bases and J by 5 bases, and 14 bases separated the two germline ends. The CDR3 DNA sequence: TGCGCCAGCAGCCAAGATAGAGGGTTTGGGAACAATGAGCAGTTCTTC. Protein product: CASSQDRGFGNNEQFF.

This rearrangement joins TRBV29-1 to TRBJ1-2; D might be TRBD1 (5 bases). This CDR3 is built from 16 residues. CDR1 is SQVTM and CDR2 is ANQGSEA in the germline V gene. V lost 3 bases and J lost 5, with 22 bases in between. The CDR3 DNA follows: TGCAGCGTTGATCAGGGAACGAGTCCCGACCTATATGGCTACACCTTC. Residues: CSVDQGTSPDLYGYTF. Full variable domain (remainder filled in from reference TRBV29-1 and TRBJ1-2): SAVISQKPSRDICQRGTSLTIQCQVDSQVTMMFWYRQQPGQSLTLIATANQGSEATYESGFVIDKFPISRPNLTFSTLTVSNMSPEDSSIYLCSVDQGTSPDLYGYTFGSGTRLTVV.

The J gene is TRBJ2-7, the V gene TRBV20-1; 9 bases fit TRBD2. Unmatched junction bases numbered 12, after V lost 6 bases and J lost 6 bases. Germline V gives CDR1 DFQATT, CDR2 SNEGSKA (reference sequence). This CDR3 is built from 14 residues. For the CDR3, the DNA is TGCAGTGCCGAGGAGCGGCGGGGGGGTTTCGAGCAGTACTTC. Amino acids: CSAEERRGGFEQYF.

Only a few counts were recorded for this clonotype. This chain's CDR3 is CASSDWGTEAFF. CDR3 nucleotide sequence: TGTGCCAGCAGCGACTGGGGGACTGAAGCTTTCTTT. V is TRBV6-5 and J is TRBJ1-1; a possible D gene is TRBD1 (5 bases). This CDR3 has 12 amino acids. Trimming shortened V by 6 bases and J by 5 bases, and 10 bases separated the two germline ends. Germline loops: CDR1 MNHEY, CDR2 SVGAGI.

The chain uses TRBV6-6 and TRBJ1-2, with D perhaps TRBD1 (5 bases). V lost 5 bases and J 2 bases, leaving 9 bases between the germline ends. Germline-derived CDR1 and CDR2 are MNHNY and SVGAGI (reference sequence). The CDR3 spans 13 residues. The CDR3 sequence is CASSAGGNYGYTF. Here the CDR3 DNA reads TGTGCCAGCAGTGCCGGGGGGAACTATGGCTACACCTTC.

Written as DNA, the CDR3 is TGTGCCAGCAGCCCCACGGCAGCACCCAACTATGGCTACACCTTC. It is translated as CASSPTAAPNYGYTF. This chain uses TRBV6-1 with TRBJ1-2, with D hard to call. With 6 bases removed from V and 2 bases from J, the gap between germline ends came to 16 bases. In germline, CDR1 is MNHNS, CDR2 SASEGT. The CDR3 length is 15 residues.

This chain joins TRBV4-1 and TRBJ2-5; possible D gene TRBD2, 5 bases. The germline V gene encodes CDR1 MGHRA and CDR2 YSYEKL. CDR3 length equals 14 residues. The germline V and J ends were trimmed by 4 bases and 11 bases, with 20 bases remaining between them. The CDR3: CASSPGSTYNEQYF. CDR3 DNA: TGCGCCAGCAGCCCTGGGAGTACCTACAATGAGCAGTACTTC.

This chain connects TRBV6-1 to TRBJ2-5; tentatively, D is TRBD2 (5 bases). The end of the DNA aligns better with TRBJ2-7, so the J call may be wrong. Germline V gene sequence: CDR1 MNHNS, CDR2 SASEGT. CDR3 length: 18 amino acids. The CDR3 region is CANPTDALGAGHTYEQYF. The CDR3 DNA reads TGTGCCAACCCTACAGACGCCTTGGGTGCGGGTCATACCTACGAGCAGTACTTC.

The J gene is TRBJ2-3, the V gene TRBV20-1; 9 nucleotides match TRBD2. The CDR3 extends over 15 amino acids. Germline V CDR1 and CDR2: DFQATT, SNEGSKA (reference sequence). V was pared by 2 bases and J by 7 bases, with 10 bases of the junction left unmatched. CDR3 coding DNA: TGCAGTGCTAGAATTAAGGCGGGAGGGCCAAATACGCAGTATTTT. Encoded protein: CSARIKAGGPNTQYF.

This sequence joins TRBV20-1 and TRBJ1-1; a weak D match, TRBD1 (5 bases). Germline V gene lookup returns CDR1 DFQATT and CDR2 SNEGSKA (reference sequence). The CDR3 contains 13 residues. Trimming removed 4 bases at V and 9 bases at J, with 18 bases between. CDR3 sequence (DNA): TGCAGTGCTAACACCCCAGGGAACATCCAAGCTTTCTTT. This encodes CSANTPGNIQAFF.